These 12 T cell receptor beta chains share one sample of origin, sequenced in a study of T cell changes during pregnancy in multiple sclerosis. TCRdb keeps only in-frame clones here, not all; method: immunoSEQ multiplex PCR. The sample records about 48,000 clones, just over 85% being singletons. This specimen was CD4+ T cells from peripheral blood mononuclear cells, taken in the second trimester of pregnancy. The receptors here all came from a female donor with multiple sclerosis, enrolled in a pregnancy study.

This clone showed up just once. This chain's CDR3 is CASSRRGLAFHEQYF. As DNA, the CDR3 is TGTGCCAGCAGTCGAAGGGGACTAGCTTTCCACGAGCAGTACTTC. The V call is TRBV6-1, the J call TRBJ2-7, with TRBD2 matching 9 bases. This CDR3 is built from 15 residues. The V and J ends lost 5 bases and 5 bases, in that order; junction bases with no gene match: 10. Germline values: CDR1 MNHNS, CDR2 SASEGT.

Worth noting for this clone: A read error may produce the germline difference seen at one junction end. This chain connects TRBV5-1 to TRBJ2-7; possibly TRBD2 for D (6 bases). The CDR3 is 14 residues long. Germline CDR1 reads SGHRS; CDR2 reads YFSETQ. Here the CDR3 reads CASSLGGTSNEQYF. The CDR3 DNA sequence: TGCGCCAGCAGCTTGGGCGGGACCTCCAACGAGCAGTACTTC. The full variable domain, in which reference TRBV5-1 and TRBJ2-7 provide the parts outside the CDR3, is KAGVTQTPRYLIKTRGQQVTLSCSPISGHRSVSWYQQTPGQGLQFLFEYFSETQRNKGNFPGRFSGRQFSNSRSEMNVSTLELGDSALYLCASSLGGTSNEQYFGPGTRLTVT.

The V gene is TRBV6-1, the J gene TRBJ2-2, with 13 bases matching TRBD2. V trimming: 4 bases; J trimming: 3 bases; junction bases outside the gene matches: 5. Germline values: CDR1 MNHNS, CDR2 SASEGT. The CDR3 consists of 17 residues. The CDR3 loop is CASSARTSGSYTGELFF. The CDR3 coding sequence is TGTGCCAGCAGTGCGAGGACTAGCGGGAGTTACACCGGGGAGCTGTTTTTT.

CDR3 sequence: CASSYGLYTYNEQFF. The CDR3 bases are TGTGCCAGCAGTTACGGACTCTATACCTACAATGAGCAGTTCTTC. The chain employs TRBV7-6 and TRBJ2-1; maybe TRBD2 (5 bases). V dropped 6 bases and J dropped 2 bases, with 14 bases sitting between them. Per germline, CDR1 SGHVS and CDR2 FNYEAQ. This CDR3 comprises 15 residues.

This chain links TRBV27 with TRBJ1-1, with D uncertain. CDR3 length: 17 amino acids. From germline, CDR1 is MNHEY and CDR2 SMNVEV (reference sequence). Trimming left V 3 bases short and J 1 base short, with 18 bases between. The CDR3 spells CASSFRAGGRRNTEAFF. As DNA, the CDR3 is TGTGCCAGCAGTTTCCGGGCGGGCGGACGCCGGAACACTGAAGCTTTCTTT.

This chain uses TRBV7-6 with TRBJ2-4; possibly TRBD2 for D (5 bases). Trimming took 1 base from V and 0 from J, leaving 13 bases between them. The CDR3 loop spans 17 amino acids. Germline V gene sequence: CDR1 SGHVS, CDR2 FNYEAQ. DNA for the CDR3: TGTGCCAGCAGCTTAGGAGGGCAGTCCTTAGCCAAAAACATTCAGTACTTC. It encodes CASSLGGQSLAKNIQYF.

V is TRBV10-3 and J is TRBJ2-3; TRBD2 agrees at 7 bases. The germline V gene encodes CDR1 ENHRY and CDR2 SYGVKD. This CDR3 region has 13 residues. V lost 7 bases to trimming and J lost 1 base; unmatched junction nucleotides: 2. In DNA form, the CDR3 reads TGTGCCATCACTGCGGGAGGCACAGATACGCAGTATTTT. Translating gives CAITAGGTDTQYF.

The chain employs TRBV10-1 and TRBJ2-1, with D perhaps matching TRBD2 (5 bases). There are 13 residues in the CDR3. Germline CDR1 and CDR2: WNHNN and SYGVQD (reference sequence). Deletions cut 6 bases from V and 5 bases from J, with 11 bases between. In nucleotides, the CDR3 is TGCGCCAGCAGCCCCGGGGTCGACAATGAGCAGTTCTTC. Encoded protein: CASSPGVDNEQFF.

The chain employs TRBV5-6 and TRBJ2-7, with D perhaps TRBD1 (5 bases). Germline V lookup: CDR1 SGHDT, CDR2 YYEEEE. CDR3 length: 15 amino acids. Trimming removed 1 base at V and 0 bases at J, with 11 bases between. The CDR3 DNA sequence: TGTGCCAGCAGCTTGTACCAGGGAAGCTCCTACGAGCAGTACTTC. Residues: CASSLYQGSSYEQYF.

The chain couples TRBV28 to TRBJ1-2; D possibly corresponds to TRBD1 (5 bases). The V and J ends lost 2 bases and 7 bases respectively, with 14 bases between them. Germline V gene data show CDR1 as MDHEN and CDR2 as SYDVKM. The CDR3 is made up of 14 amino acids. The CDR3 DNA reads TGTGCCAGCAGTTTAAGTCCGGGGGACCTTGGCTACACCTTC. Translated, it gives CASSLSPGDLGYTF.

The genes are TRBV12-5 and TRBJ1-2, with D possibly matching TRBD1 (5 bases). Trimming removed 0 bases from V and 4 bases from J, with 21 bases in between. The germline V gene has CDR1 LGHNT and CDR2 FRNRAP. This CDR3 is built from 18 residues. The CDR3 region is CASGLVAGPYNALYGYTF. CDR3 DNA: TGTGCTAGTGGTTTGGTTGCAGGGCCCTATAATGCTCTCTATGGCTACACCTTC.

This chain connects TRBV29-1 to TRBJ2-5; perhaps TRBD1 as D (6 bases). The CDR3 runs to 14 residues. With 6 bases removed from V and 4 bases from J, the gap between germline ends came to 18 bases. CDR1 and CDR2 (germline): SQVTM, ANQGSEA. The CDR3 region has the DNA TGCAGCGTCGTGGGGGCCGAAGGAGGAGAGACCCAGTACTTC. This gives the protein CSVVGAEGGETQYF. Based on the CDR3 plus reference TRBV29-1 and TRBJ2-5, the full variable domain is SAVISQKPSRDICQRGTSLTIQCQVDSQVTMMFWYRQQPGQSLTLIATANQGSEATYESGFVIDKFPISRPNLTFSTLTVSNMSPEDSSIYLCSVVGAEGGETQYFGPGTRLLVL.